Listed below are T cell receptor beta chains from one sample, sequenced in a study of CD8 T cells in Susac syndrome. A single record per CDR3 protein comes from TCRdb applying MiXCR to the immunoSEQ multiplex PCR reads. The sample consists of 250,000 to 300,000 distinct CDR3 sequences, about 91% of them appearing once. Sequenced: CD8+ T cells from PBMCs. The receptors were gathered from a human donor with multiple sclerosis. CDR3s include the opening cysteine and the closing phenylalanine or tryptophan. D genes are given only for firm matches. Part of the rows lack a size; the others show once, few, many or a class for expanded clones.

v_call: TRBV7-9; j_call: TRBJ2-2; clone_size: -; d_call: -; cdr3_aa: CASSLVRGTGELFF; cdr3_nt: TGTGCCAGCAGCTTAGTGCGGGGTACCGGGGAGCTGTTTTTT
v_call: TRBV10-3; j_call: TRBJ1-2; clone_size: -; d_call: -; cdr3_aa: CAIGRTFSFYGYTF; cdr3_nt: TGTGCCATCGGCAGGACGTTCTCCTTCTATGGCTACACCTTC
v_call: TRBV5-6; j_call: TRBJ2-7; clone_size: few; d_call: -; cdr3_aa: CASSAATYEQYF; cdr3_nt: TGTGCCAGCAGCGCCGCCACCTACGAGCAGTACTTC
v_call: TRBV29-1; j_call: TRBJ1-2; clone_size: -; d_call: -; cdr3_aa: CSVEEMGDYGYTF; cdr3_nt: TGCAGCGTTGAAGAGATGGGGGACTATGGCTACACCTTC
v_call: TRBV20-1; j_call: TRBJ2-1; clone_size: -; d_call: TRBD2; cdr3_aa: CSAQELTSAYNEQFF; cdr3_nt: TGCAGTGCCCAAGAGTTGACTAGCGCTTACAATGAGCAGTTCTTC
v_call: TRBV7-9; j_call: TRBJ2-5; clone_size: -; d_call: TRBD2; cdr3_aa: CASSLGLAGVQETQYF; cdr3_nt: TGTGCCAGCAGCTTGGGACTAGCGGGGGTTCAAGAGACCCAGTACTTC
v_call: TRBV7-8; j_call: TRBJ2-7; clone_size: -; d_call: TRBD2; cdr3_aa: CASSQWASGSYEQYF; cdr3_nt: TGTGCCAGCAGCCAATGGGCTAGCGGGTCCTACGAGCAGTACTTC
v_call: TRBV20-1; j_call: TRBJ2-4; clone_size: -; d_call: TRBD1; cdr3_aa: CSAPPLGQGADIQYF; cdr3_nt: TGCAGTGCTCCCCCACTGGGACAGGGGGCGGACATTCAGTACTTC
v_call: TRBV11-2; j_call: TRBJ2-5; clone_size: -; d_call: -; cdr3_aa: CASSLVGHPETQYF; cdr3_nt: TGTGCCAGCAGCTTAGTAGGACACCCGGAGACCCAGTACTTC
v_call: TRBV7-6; j_call: TRBJ2-7; clone_size: -; d_call: -; cdr3_aa: CASSLHGGREYEQYF; cdr3_nt: TGTGCCAGCAGCTTACATGGGGGCAGGGAGTACGAGCAGTACTTC
v_call: TRBV19; j_call: TRBJ2-2; clone_size: -; d_call: -; cdr3_aa: CASSLGSHGELFF; cdr3_nt: TGTGCCAGTAGCCTGGGGTCTCACGGGGAGCTGTTTTTT
v_call: TRBV13; j_call: TRBJ2-3; clone_size: -; d_call: -; cdr3_aa: CASSRANLRTDTQYF; cdr3_nt: TGTGCCAGCAGCCGTGCGAATTTGAGGACAGATACGCAGTATTTT
v_call: TRBV29-1; j_call: TRBJ2-1; clone_size: once; d_call: TRBD1; cdr3_aa: CSVEGGQGNHNEQFF; cdr3_nt: TGCAGCGTTGAAGGGGGACAGGGGAATCACAATGAGCAGTTCTTC
v_call: TRBV6-4; j_call: TRBJ2-1; clone_size: -; d_call: -; cdr3_aa: CASSDSNELSNEQFF; cdr3_nt: TGTGCCAGCAGTGACTCCAACGAGCTCTCCAATGAGCAGTTCTTC
v_call: TRBV19; j_call: TRBJ2-7; clone_size: -; d_call: -; cdr3_aa: CASSISGDEQYF; cdr3_nt: TGTGCCAGTAGTATTAGTGGGGACGAGCAGTACTTC
v_call: TRBV5-1; j_call: TRBJ2-7; clone_size: -; d_call: -; cdr3_aa: CASSLEINTYEQYF; cdr3_nt: TGCGCCAGCAGCTTGGAGATCAACACCTACGAGCAGTACTTC